The next 15 T cell receptor beta chains were all read from a single sample in a study of cytomegalovirus exposure and HLA in healthy donors. PCR primers comprised 60 Vbeta and 13 Jbeta primers. This table comes from immunoSEQ multiplex PCR, and its TCRdb copy is limited to in-frame clones, with some not included. The sample yields over 95,000 clones, about 78% seen once. What was sequenced was PBMCs. The origin of the receptors is a man aged 35-49 years in good health and CMV-seronegative.

The chain uses TRBV5-1 and TRBJ2-7; possibly TRBD2 for D (6 bases). The CDR3 totals 18 residues. Deletions cut 4 bases from V and 2 bases from J, with 25 bases between. Germline V CDR1 and CDR2: SGHRS, YFSETQ. DNA of the CDR3: TGCGCCAGCAGCAAGGTCGGCGGGGCACGGGCCCTAACCTACGAGCAGTACTTC. It encodes CASSKVGGARALTYEQYF.

J is TRBJ2-1 and V is TRBV11-3, with 8 bases matching TRBD2. The junction had 17 bases not matched to a gene; V was cut back by 6 bases and J by 10 bases. CDR3 length: 16 residues. The V gene's germline CDR1 is SGHNT and CDR2 YENEEA. The CDR3 sequence: CASSSTGTRNLGEQFF. For the CDR3, the DNA is TGTGCCAGCAGTTCGACCGGGACTAGGAATTTAGGGGAGCAGTTCTTC.

V gene TRBV14 combines with J gene TRBJ1-2; D call uncertain. The CDR3 extends over 12 amino acids. Per germline, CDR1 SGHDN and CDR2 FVKESK. Trimming took off 4 bases at V and 2 bases at J, with 5 bases between the two ends. The CDR3 spells CASSRANYGYTF. The CDR3 nucleotides read TGTGCCAGCAGCCGCGCGAACTATGGCTACACCTTC.

This chain joins TRBV9 and TRBJ2-3, with 9 bases fitting TRBD2. J gave up 0 bases and V 2 bases, and 4 bases lay outside the gene matches. This CDR3 region has 16 residues. CDR1 is SGDLS, CDR2 YYNGEE, per germline. CDR3 sequence (DNA): TGTGCCAGCAGCGTTCTAGCGGGGCCCAGCACAGATACGCAGTATTTT. Translating it yields CASSVLAGPSTDTQYF.

The V gene is TRBV5-6, the J gene TRBJ2-6; 9 bases line up with TRBD1. With V trimmed by 4 bases and J by 2 bases, 4 bases remained unmatched. The CDR3 spans 16 residues. The germline V gene encodes CDR1 SGHDT and CDR2 YYEEEE. The CDR3 nucleotides are TGTGCCAGCAGCCGGACAGGGGTGCCTGGGGCCAACGTCCTGACTTTC. Encoded protein: CASSRTGVPGANVLTF.

The chain couples TRBV10-3 to TRBJ2-1; TRBD1 aligns across 11 bases. This CDR3 is built from 14 residues. V shed 6 bases and J 13 bases; nucleotides not matched to a gene: 11. Germline V CDR1 and CDR2: ENHRY, SYGVKD. DNA for the CDR3: TGTGCCATCAGCCCGGGACAGGGGGTTTTTGGACAGTTCTTC. Residues: CAISPGQGVFGQFF.

The rearrangement uses TRBV29-1 and TRBJ2-1; tentative D call: TRBD2 (6 bases). CDR1 is SQVTM and CDR2 is ANQGSEA in the germline V gene. The CDR3 loop spans 13 amino acids. V lost 4 bases to trimming and J lost 7 bases, with 14 bases between them. The CDR3 sequence is CSVGDRTKNEQFF. The CDR3 DNA reads as TGCAGCGTTGGGGACCGGACTAAGAATGAGCAGTTCTTC.

The genes are TRBV5-6 and TRBJ2-5; weak D call: TRBD2 (5 bases). The ends were cut back, 2 bases at V and 2 bases at J, with 10 bases in the middle. Germline V gene data show CDR1 as SGHDT and CDR2 as YYEEEE. The CDR3 covers 14 residues. The CDR3 loop reads CASSFSGRQETQYF. The DNA for the CDR3 is TGTGCCAGCAGCTTCTCTGGGAGACAAGAGACCCAGTACTTC.

V usage is TRBV6-1 and J usage is TRBJ2-5; D is uncertain. The CDR3 runs to 13 residues. From germline, CDR1 is MNHNS and CDR2 SASEGT. V lost 7 bases to trimming and J lost 1 base, with 10 bases between them. Written as DNA, the CDR3 is TGTGCCAGCAATTCGGGTGCCCAAGAGACCCAGTACTTC. Protein sequence: CASNSGAQETQYF.

The chain has TRBV27 and TRBJ1-1; TRBD1 might be the D (6 bases). The ends were cut back, 5 bases at V and 8 bases at J, with 15 bases in the middle. The CDR3 sequence is 13 residues long. The germline V gene encodes CDR1 MNHEY and CDR2 SMNVEV (reference sequence). The CDR3 here is CASSTRTESEAFF. DNA of the CDR3: TGTGCCAGCAGTACTAGGACAGAATCAGAAGCTTTCTTT.

The CDR3 bases are TGTGCCAGCAGCCCGGGCGGACTAGCGGGAAGAGATGAGCAGTTCTTC. It translates to CASSPGGLAGRDEQFF. The chain combines TRBV5-5 with TRBJ2-1; 12 positions match TRBD2. The V and J ends lost 4 bases and 8 bases, in that order; junction bases with no gene match: 10. Germline assignment: CDR1 SGHKS and CDR2 YYEKEE (reference sequence). The CDR3 is 16 amino acids.

The chain has TRBV27 and TRBJ2-7, with 9 bases identical to TRBD1. Germline V gene data show CDR1 as MNHEY and CDR2 as SMNVEV (reference sequence). CDR3 size: 14 residues. Trimming took 7 bases from V and 3 from J; bases not matched to a gene: 7. This CDR3 is CASKLRDRDYEQYF. For the CDR3, the DNA is TGTGCCAGCAAACTCCGGGACAGGGACTACGAGCAGTACTTC.

The CDR3 nucleotides read TGTGCCAGCGGATACAGTTTCGGGGAGCTGTTTTTT. Translating it yields CASGYSFGELFF. This chain joins TRBV7-6 and TRBJ2-2, with D hard to call. In germline, CDR1 is SGHVS, CDR2 FNYEAQ. CDR3 length equals 12 residues. V was clipped by 8 bases and J by 7 bases, with 11 bases between them.

This clone appeared a single time. The J gene is TRBJ2-7, the V gene TRBV19, with 10 bases matching TRBD2. The length of the CDR3 is 17 residues. V lost 6 bases, J lost 1 base, and 12 bases stayed unmatched. The germline gives CDR1 LNHDA, CDR2 SQIVND (reference sequence). CDR3 in DNA: TGTGCCAGTAGCCAGCTGCGGGAGCGGGGGGGTTCCTACGAGCAGTACTTC. This encodes CASSQLRERGGSYEQYF.

This clone was counted between two and nine times. V gene TRBV7-9 combines with J gene TRBJ1-1, with a tentative D call TRBD1 (5 bases). V dropped 4 bases and J dropped 1 base, with 13 bases sitting between them. The CDR3 has 15 residues. Germline lookup yields CDR1 SEHNR and CDR2 FQNEAQ (reference sequence). CDR3 protein: CASSSDRGGNTEAFF. The CDR3 DNA sequence: TGTGCCAGCAGCTCAGATCGGGGGGGGAACACTGAAGCTTTCTTT.